This record covers a single T cell receptor beta chain. The data derive from a study of T cell changes during pregnancy in multiple sclerosis. Some clones are missing from TCRdb's copy, which holds only in-frame ones; the method was immunoSEQ multiplex PCR. This sample has about 60,000 clones, with roughly 92% found just once. There are 12 residues in the CDR3. V trimming: 6 bases; J trimming: 6 bases; junction bases outside the gene matches: 6. Germline V gives CDR1 SQVTM, CDR2 ANQGSEA. The sample in question was peripheral blood, obtained in the first trimester of pregnancy. The sequence derives from a female donor with multiple sclerosis, enrolled in a pregnancy study. This chain links TRBV29-1 with TRBJ2-7; 9 bases fit TRBD1. CDR3 in amino acids: CSVEPDRGEQYF. CDR3 nucleotides: TGCAGCGTGGAGCCGGACAGGGGCGAGCAGTACTTC.